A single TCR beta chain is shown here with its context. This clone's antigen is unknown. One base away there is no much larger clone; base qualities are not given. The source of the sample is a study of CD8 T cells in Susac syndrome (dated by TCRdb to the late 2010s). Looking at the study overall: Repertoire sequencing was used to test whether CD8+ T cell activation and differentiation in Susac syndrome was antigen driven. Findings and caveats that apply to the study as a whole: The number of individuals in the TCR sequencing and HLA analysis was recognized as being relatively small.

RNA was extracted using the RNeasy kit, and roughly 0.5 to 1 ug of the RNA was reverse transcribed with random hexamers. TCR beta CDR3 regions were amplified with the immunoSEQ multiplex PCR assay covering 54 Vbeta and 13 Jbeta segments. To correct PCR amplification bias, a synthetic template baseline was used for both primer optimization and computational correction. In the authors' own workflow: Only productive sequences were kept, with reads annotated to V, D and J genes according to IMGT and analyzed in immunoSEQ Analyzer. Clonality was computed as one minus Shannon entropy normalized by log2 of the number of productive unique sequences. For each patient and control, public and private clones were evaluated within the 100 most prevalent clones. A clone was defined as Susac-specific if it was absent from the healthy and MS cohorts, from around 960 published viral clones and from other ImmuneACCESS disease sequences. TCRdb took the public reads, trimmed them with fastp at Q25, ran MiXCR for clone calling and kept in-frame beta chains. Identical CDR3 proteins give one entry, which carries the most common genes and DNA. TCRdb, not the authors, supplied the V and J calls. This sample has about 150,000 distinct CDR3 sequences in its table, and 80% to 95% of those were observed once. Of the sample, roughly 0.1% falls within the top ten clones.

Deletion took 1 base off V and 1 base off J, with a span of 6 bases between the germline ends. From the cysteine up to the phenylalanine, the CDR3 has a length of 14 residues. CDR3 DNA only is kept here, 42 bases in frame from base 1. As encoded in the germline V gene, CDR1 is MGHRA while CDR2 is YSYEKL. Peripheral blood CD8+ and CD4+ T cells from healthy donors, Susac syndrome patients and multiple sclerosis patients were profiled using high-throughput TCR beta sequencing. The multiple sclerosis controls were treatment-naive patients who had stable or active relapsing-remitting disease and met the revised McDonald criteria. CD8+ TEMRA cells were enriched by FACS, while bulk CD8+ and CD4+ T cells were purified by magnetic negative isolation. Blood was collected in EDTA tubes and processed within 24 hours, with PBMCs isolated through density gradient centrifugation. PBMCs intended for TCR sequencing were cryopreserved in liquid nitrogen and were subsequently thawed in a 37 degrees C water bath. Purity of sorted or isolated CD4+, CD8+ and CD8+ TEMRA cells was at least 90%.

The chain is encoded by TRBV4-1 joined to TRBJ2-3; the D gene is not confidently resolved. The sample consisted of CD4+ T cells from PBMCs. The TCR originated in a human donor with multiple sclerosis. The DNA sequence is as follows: TGCGCCAGCAGCCAAGCGACGCGCACAGATACGCAGTATTTT. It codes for CASSQATRTDTQYF.